The clone carrying this T cell receptor beta chain appeared a few times. Its antigen remains unknown. This record comes from a study of cytomegalovirus exposure and HLA in healthy donors. Whole-study results and caveats: Exclusion as indistinguishable affected some V segments, including TRBV6-2 and TRBV6-3.

Primers for the PCR totalled 60 Vbeta and 13 Jbeta. The assay was immunoSEQ multiplex PCR, and TCRdb's table has in-frame clones only and misses some. There are 110,000 to 150,000 clones in the sample; 75% occur only once, and approximately 6.8% lies in the top ten. CDR1 is SGHRS, CDR2 YFSETQ, per germline. The CDR3 totals 14 residues. V lost 1 base and J 5 bases, leaving 13 bases between the germline ends. This TCR was sampled from a man aged 25 to 40 in good health and CMV-seronegative. What was sequenced was PBMCs. The chain carries TRBV5-1 and TRBJ2-7, with a tentative D call TRBD2 (5 bases). The CDR3 bases are TGCGCCAGCAGCTTGTTGACGGGGTCCCACGAGCAGTACTTC. Amino acids: CASSLLTGSHEQYF.